The TCR beta chain described here comes from a study of shared clonotypes between healthy human individuals. Trimming cost V 5 bases and J 0 bases, with 13 bases left between them. Germline values: CDR1 SGHDN, CDR2 FVKESK. This CDR3 contains 15 residues. The healthy adult donors were HIV-negative and reported no recent acute infections or vaccinations. Measured with immunoSEQ multiplex PCR; TCRdb has only the in-frame clones, and not every one. The sample consists of millions of clones, around 94% of them appearing once. The sequencing sample was made of naive CD4+ T cells sorted from blood. Subset: CD45RA+ positively selected. V is TRBV14 and J is TRBJ1-1; D remains unclear. The sequence was obtained from a man aged 18 to 30 in good health. CDR3: CASSGRTAMNTEAFF. CDR3 in DNA: TGTGCCAGCAGCGGACGGACCGCGATGAACACTGAAGCTTTCTTT.